A single sample is the source of the 24 T cell receptor beta chains below, sequenced in a study of T cell changes during pregnancy in multiple sclerosis. Measured with immunoSEQ multiplex PCR; TCRdb has only the in-frame clones, and not every one. The sample lists tens of thousands of clones; 80% to 95% were seen once. The material was peripheral blood, obtained after pregnancy. These receptors were taken from a female donor with multiple sclerosis, enrolled in a pregnancy study.

The chain uses TRBV5-1 and TRBJ2-7; TRBD2 aligns across 9 bases. Germline CDR1 reads SGHRS; CDR2 reads YFSETQ. The CDR3 runs 14 residues. Trimming cost V 4 bases and J 8 bases; bases outside gene matches: 10. The CDR3 spells CASSPGTSPAQQYF. In DNA form, the CDR3 reads TGCGCCAGCAGCCCCGGGACTAGCCCCGCTCAGCAGTACTTC.

The gene calls are TRBV30 and TRBJ2-5, with D uncertain. This CDR3 has 13 amino acids. Germline CDR1 and CDR2: GTSNPN and SVGIG (reference sequence). The germline V and J ends were trimmed by 3 bases and 1 base, with 9 bases remaining between them. The CDR3 DNA follows: TGTGCCTGGAGCCGTACGGTCCAAGAGACCCAGTACTTC. This gives the protein CAWSRTVQETQYF.

V is TRBV27 and J is TRBJ2-1; no reliable D call. From germline, CDR1 is MNHEY and CDR2 SMNVEV (reference sequence). V dropped 10 bases and J dropped 7 bases, with 8 bases sitting between them. The CDR3 sequence is 10 residues long. The CDR3 region has the DNA TGTGCCACCTGGCTGAATGAGCAGTTCTTC. Its translation: CATWLNEQFF.

This rearrangement joins TRBV10-1 to TRBJ1-2, with D unresolved. CDR3 length equals 16 residues. V was trimmed by 2 bases and J by 4 bases, leaving 17 bases between them. Germline V gene data show CDR1 as WNHNN and CDR2 as SYGVQD (reference sequence). CDR3 amino acids: CASSEGEGGGCYGYTF. The CDR3 DNA reads as TGCGCCAGCAGTGAGGGGGAGGGAGGTGGGTGCTATGGCTACACCTTC.

The chain combines TRBV6-1 with TRBJ1-1; a possible D gene is TRBD1 (5 bases). Germline values: CDR1 MNHNS, CDR2 SASEGT. The CDR3 spans 14 residues. Deletions cut 5 bases from V and 1 base from J, with 11 bases between. CDR3 loop: CASSLTDQNTEAFF. CDR3 in DNA: TGTGCCAGCAGTCTGACAGACCAGAACACTGAAGCTTTCTTT.

This chain links TRBV19 with TRBJ1-1; D is perhaps TRBD1 (5 bases). The CDR3 length is 16 residues. CDR1 LNHDA and CDR2 SQIVND come from the germline V gene (reference sequence). V lost 0 bases to trimming and J lost 1 base, with 12 bases between them. This CDR3 is CASSIDPRTPNTEAFF. CDR3 bases: TGTGCCAGTAGTATAGATCCTCGGACACCGAACACTGAAGCTTTCTTT.

The CDR3 DNA is TGCGCCAGCAGCTTGGTCCCATTCGGACAGGGATATGGCTACACCTTC. Protein sequence: CASSLVPFGQGYGYTF. This chain uses TRBV5-1 with TRBJ1-2, with 8 bases fitting TRBD1. Germline V CDR1 and CDR2: SGHRS, YFSETQ. Germline trimming cut 0 bases from V and 5 bases from J; bases unmatched to any gene: 9. CDR3 length: 16 amino acids.

The rearrangement joins TRBV11-2 to TRBJ2-2, with D possibly TRBD2 on 5 matching bases. Per germline, CDR1 SGHAT and CDR2 FQNNGV. This CDR3 comprises 18 residues. Trimming shortened V by 4 bases and J by 0 bases, and 18 bases separated the two germline ends. The CDR3 region has the DNA TGTGCCAGCAGCTGGGGTTTCTTGTCTAGCCCGAACACCGGGGAGCTGTTTTTT. This sequence encodes CASSWGFLSSPNTGELFF.

This sequence joins TRBV19 and TRBJ1-2; D remains ambiguous. Germline V gene data show CDR1 as LNHDA and CDR2 as SQIVND (reference sequence). V was trimmed by 8 bases and J by 5 bases, leaving 15 bases between them. This CDR3 has 13 amino acids. This chain's CDR3 is CASWGAGLYGYTF. In nucleotides, the CDR3 is TGTGCCAGTTGGGGAGCAGGCCTTTATGGCTACACCTTC.

V usage is TRBV7-9 and J usage is TRBJ1-2; 7 bases fit TRBD1. CDR1 is SEHNR, CDR2 FQNEAQ, per germline (reference sequence). V gave up 4 bases and J gave up 3 bases; unmatched junction bases: 5. This CDR3 has 14 residues. This CDR3 is CASSSPQGYYGYTF. CDR3 DNA: TGTGCCAGCAGCTCACCACAGGGGTACTATGGCTACACCTTC. Full variable domain (outside the CDR3, taken from reference TRBV7-9 and TRBJ1-2): DTGVSQNPRHKITKRGQNVTFRCDPISEHNRLYWYRQTLGQGPEFLTYFQNEAQLEKSRLLSDRFSAERPKGSFSTLEIQRTEQGDSAMYLCASSSPQGYYGYTFGSGTRLTVV.

The chain recombines TRBV18 with TRBJ2-4; D is possibly TRBD1 (6 bases). The germline CDR1 and CDR2 sequences are KGHSH and LQKENI. Trimming removed 4 bases from V and 8 bases from J, with 18 bases in between. The CDR3 runs to 15 residues. CDR3 residues: CASSLVTAPGDIQYF. The CDR3 coding sequence is TGTGCCAGCTCACTAGTGACAGCCCCAGGGGACATTCAGTACTTC.

The chain uses TRBV11-3 and TRBJ2-5, with D perhaps matching TRBD2 (5 bases). Germline CDR1 is SGHNT and CDR2 is YENEEA. V lost 3 bases, J lost 2 bases, and 13 bases lay in between. The CDR3 has 15 residues. CDR3 in DNA: TGTGCCAGCAGCTTCTCTGGGGAGACGCAAGAGACCCAGTACTTC. Protein product: CASSFSGETQETQYF. Full variable domain (missing parts from reference TRBV11-3 and TRBJ2-5): EAGVVQSPRYKIIEKKQPVAFWCNPISGHNTLYWYLQNLGQGPELLIRYENEEAVDDSQLPKDRFSAERLKGVDSTLKIQPAELGDSAVYLCASSFSGETQETQYFGPGTRLLVL.

The chain employs TRBV29-1 and TRBJ1-2; a weak D match, TRBD1 (5 bases). Germline V gene lookup returns CDR1 SQVTM and CDR2 ANQGSEA. Trimming cost V 1 base and J 6 bases, with 12 bases left between them. The CDR3 has 13 residues. DNA for the CDR3: TGCAGCGTTGAAGGGAGGGACCCTAATGGCTACACCTTC. This translates into CSVEGRDPNGYTF.

The chain combines TRBV6-5 with TRBJ2-7, with 8 bases that match TRBD2. V lost 4 bases, J lost 7 bases, and 12 bases stayed unmatched. The CDR3 is 15 amino acids. Germline values: CDR1 MNHEY, CDR2 SVGAGI. The CDR3 nucleotides read TGTGCCAGCAGTTCCCGGGCTAGCGGGCACTGGGAGCAGTACTTC. Amino acids: CASSSRASGHWEQYF.

The CDR3 nucleotides read TGTGCCAGCAGTTTAAACCGGGCAAAAAAGGGGACTGAAGCTTTCTTT. This translates into CASSLNRAKKGTEAFF. V gene TRBV6-5 combines with J gene TRBJ1-1; TRBD1 is a possible D gene (5 bases). The V end was cut by 4 bases, the J end by 5 bases, with 20 bases between. Germline V gene sequence: CDR1 MNHEY, CDR2 SVGAGI. CDR3 length: 16 residues.

The genes are TRBV5-1 and TRBJ2-7; D is unresolved. Germline CDR1 and CDR2: SGHRS and YFSETQ. This CDR3 has 11 amino acids. V shed 4 bases and J shed 3 bases, with 5 bases lying between them. The CDR3 bases are TGCGCCAGCAGCCCCCTCTACGAGCAGTACTTC. Amino acids: CASSPLYEQYF.

The rearrangement links TRBV2 to TRBJ2-7, with D maybe TRBD1 (6 bases). Germline lookup yields CDR1 SNHLY and CDR2 FYNNEI. The CDR3 consists of 13 residues. The V end lost 5 bases, the J end lost 2 bases, and 10 bases lay between the germline ends. For the CDR3, the DNA is TGTGCCAGCAGTTCACAGGGTCCCTACGAGCAGTACTTC. It yields the protein CASSSQGPYEQYF.

CDR3 in amino acids: CSAKPGYGYTF. The CDR3, as DNA: TGCAGTGCTAAACCGGGATACGGCTACACCTTC. The chain uses TRBV20-1 and TRBJ1-2; D is undetermined. CDR1 and CDR2 (germline): DFQATT, SNEGSKA (reference sequence). The V and J ends lost 4 bases and 8 bases respectively, with 11 bases between them. The CDR3 covers 11 residues.

The gene calls are TRBV6-4 and TRBJ2-3; 10 nucleotides align to TRBD1. The CDR3 sequence is 15 residues long. CDR1 is MRHNA, CDR2 SNTAGT, per germline. Losses at the gene ends were 8 bases for V and 1 base for J; bases not matched to a gene: 6. CDR3 in amino acids: CASGVTGGGTDTQYF. The CDR3 DNA sequence: TGTGCCAGCGGGGTGACAGGGGGCGGCACAGATACGCAGTATTTT.

V is TRBV5-4 and J is TRBJ2-1; 9 bases align to TRBD2. V trimming: 4 bases; J trimming: 4 bases; junction bases outside the gene matches: 9. CDR1 and CDR2 from the germline V gene are SGHNT and YYREEE (reference sequence). This CDR3 has 16 amino acids. CDR3 sequence (DNA): TGTGCCAGCAGCCCCTCAGCGGGGGGCCCTTACAATGAGCAGTTCTTC. Protein sequence: CASSPSAGGPYNEQFF. The full variable domain, completed using reference TRBV5-4 and TRBJ2-1, is ETGVTQSPTHLIKTRGQQVTLRCSSQSGHNTVSWYQQALGQGPQFIFQYYREEENGRGNFPPRFSGLQFPNYSSELNVNALELDDSALYLCASSPSAGGPYNEQFFGPGTRLTVL.

This sequence joins TRBV10-3 and TRBJ1-4; TRBD1 aligns across 7 bases. CDR1 ENHRY and CDR2 SYGVKD come from the germline V gene. The V gene end was trimmed by 10 bases and the J gene end by 5 bases; junction bases not matched to a gene: 7. CDR3 length: 13 residues. The CDR3 protein is CATRQGGNEKLFF. The CDR3, as DNA: TGTGCCACCAGACAGGGAGGGAATGAAAAACTGTTTTTT.

V gene TRBV10-3 combines with J gene TRBJ1-2; 8 bases map to TRBD1. The V segment lost 6 bases and the J segment 7 bases; nucleotides outside the gene matches: 10. The length of the CDR3 is 14 residues. CDR1 and CDR2 (germline): ENHRY, SYGVKD. The CDR3 sequence: CAISIDRDRSGYTF. CDR3 DNA sequence: TGTGCCATCAGCATCGACAGGGACAGGAGTGGCTACACCTTC.

J is TRBJ2-7 and V is TRBV4-3, with a tentative D call TRBD1 (6 bases). CDR1 is LGHNA, CDR2 YSLEER, per germline. CDR3 size: 15 residues. The germline V and J ends were trimmed by 5 bases and 3 bases, with 17 bases remaining between them. CDR3 sequence (DNA): TGCGCCAGCAGCTCAGGGGCGACCCGCGACTACGAGCAGTACTTC. Protein sequence: CASSSGATRDYEQYF.

The V call is TRBV4-1, the J call TRBJ1-1; D may be TRBD1 (6 bases). In germline, CDR1 is MGHRA, CDR2 YSYEKL. This CDR3 has 15 residues. Trimming removed 4 bases from V and 0 bases from J, with 12 bases in between. The DNA of the CDR3 is TGCGCCAGCAGCCGGAGCAGGGGAATGAACACTGAAGCTTTCTTT. Translating it yields CASSRSRGMNTEAFF.